Here is one TCR beta chain with its context. This clone showed up many times. Its antigen remains unidentified. Qualities for individual bases were not recorded, and no much larger clone is one base off. The sample is drawn from a study of shared clonotypes between healthy human individuals (dated by TCRdb to about 2020). The study in broad terms: A couple of women and a few men aged 18 to 49 years were included in the cohort. For each donor, CD4 naive and CD4 memory were each given three plates, CD8 naive was given two plates, and CD8 memory was given one plate. To estimate repertoire size and how much clonotype sharing occurs between individuals, the study deeply sequenced the blood TCR repertoires of five healthy adults. To increase sequencing depth and limit assay-specific biases, TCR repertoire library preparation and sequencing were carried out by different laboratories using diverse techniques. Leukapheresis yielded between about 0.94 and 9.5 billion PBMCs per donor. What the work shows at the level of the full study, not this receptor alone: Incomplete sequencing was indicated by rarefaction of sorted-subset datasets, despite the large sequencing depth. Pairwise subsampling indicated that sequencing depth was expected to affect the degree of clonotype sharing among donors. Compared with non-shared clonotypes, clonotypes shared by all four sorted-subset donors had higher generation probabilities. The genetic and exposure-history diversity represented was limited by the small number of donors. Estimated clonotype richness was generally larger for naive than for memory subsets. Sharing across a handful of donors was observed for around 5% of naive CD4, under 4% of naive CD8, 2% to 2.5% of memory CD4, and about 0.38% of memory CD8 clonotypes. Sampling was restricted to blood, and TCR repertoires in tissue are likely to differ from TCR repertoires in blood.

The donors were healthy, HIV-negative adults with no recently reported acute infections or vaccinations. All donors were Caucasian adults living in Nashville, Tennessee, USA. CD8 memory samples were composed of magnetically selected CD45RO+ cells combined with CCR7-negative CD45RA+ effector memory (TemRA) cells. Blood was collected by leukapheresis, and PBMCs were isolated by Ficoll-Histopaque density gradient centrifugation and then cryopreserved in liquid nitrogen vapor phase. Analytical flow cytometry was used to check the purity and quantity of each magnetically sorted T cell population. Each sorted fraction had its genomic DNA isolated and then quantified by UV absorbance on a Nanodrop 2000c. Counted from cysteine to phenylalanine, this CDR3 has 15 amino acids. Only the CDR3 part of the read is kept: 45 bases, read in frame from the first base. V loses 4 bases of germline sequence and J loses 5 bases, and the interval between the two ends is 15 bases. Looking up the germline V gene yields CDR1 SGDLS and CDR2 YYNGEE.

Using the deep immunoSEQ assay, TCR CDR3 regions were amplified from genomic DNA by multiplex PCR. Extracted genomic DNA from each cell subset was distributed evenly across all wells of several immunoSEQ 96-well plates, and each plate was treated as a replicate. Each replicate PCR for sorted subsets received roughly 200 ng genomic DNA, equal to about 30,000 T cell genomes. Purified libraries were measured with a Qubit 3.0 fluorometer, size-checked on a Bioanalyzer 2100, and measured again with the KAPA Library Quantification kit. Every immunoSEQ 96-well plate was sequenced on a dedicated single-read 150-cycle Illumina NextSeq 550 flow cell. In the original analysis: Because only junctional sequences without quality scores were contained in the immunoSEQ output, filtering matching that applied to full-length reads could not be performed. To assign V/J genes and CDR3, sequences were annotated using PyIR, a Python wrapper for IgBLAST v1.9, with IMGT germline references. Any read was removed if the V/J assignment was weak (E-value above 1e-6), the CDR3 was missing, or the read contained stop codons, out-of-frame junctions, or ambiguous translated residues. A V3J clonotype was defined by an identical inferred V gene, J gene, and CDR3 amino acid sequence. Percentage overlap between repertoires was calculated by dividing the number of shared unique clonotypes by the size of the smaller repertoire. Richness of each repertoire was evaluated using RTK rarefaction, the Chao1 estimator, and Recon v2.1 estimates of unobserved clonotypes. Generation probabilities were computed with OLGA for all TCRbeta clonotypes obtained by the gDNA method from several donors. Here the immuneACCESS table is served through TCRdb, limited to in-frame sequences with V and J called. Missing clones are a known gap in these copies; in checked studies unresolved V genes cover under half, and the rest lacks a known reason. For V, J and clone size, that table is used; D and trimming come from the DNA. The sample data list fewer than 130,000 clones, and roughly 70% of these were observed just once. The top ten hold around 26% of the sample.

The sequence joins TRBV9 to TRBJ2-2; the D segment could be TRBD2, given 6 matching bases. Sequencing input: memory CD8+ T cells sorted from blood. Explained via the paper, the cell subset or site label denotes: CD45RO+ cells pooled with CCR7-negative TemRA cells. The sequence was collected from a woman in her 30s in good health. The CDR3 protein sequence reads: CASSFGGAGTGELFF. The nucleotides read TGTGCCAGCAGCTTCGGTGGGGCGGGAACCGGGGAGCTGTTTTTT.